This T cell receptor beta chain stems from a study of early stage breast cancer tumors. The CDR3 is made up of 15 amino acids. V was cut by 0 bases and J by 2 bases, with 11 bases left in between. CDR1 is SGHRS and CDR2 is YFSETQ in the germline V gene. Sequencing used immunoSEQ multiplex PCR; TCRdb keeps in-frame clones, though not all of them. This sample has thousands of clones, with around two thirds found just once. The chain combines TRBV5-1 with TRBJ1-1, with D maybe TRBD1 (5 bases). The receptor was isolated from a person aged 45 to 60 with breast cancer. The sample taken for sequencing was breast tumor tissue. The DNA of the CDR3 is TGCGCCAGCAGCTTGGCGGGACCCTCAAACACTGAAGCTTTCTTT. This gives the protein CASSLAGPSNTEAFF.